The rows below give T cell receptor beta chains drawn from one sample of a study of blood T cell repertoires in COVID-19. Method: immunoSEQ multiplex PCR; TCRdb's copy keeps in-frame clones and lacks some. The sample lists 50,000 to 75,000 clones, around 73% occurring once. Sequences were obtained from peripheral blood. These receptors originate from an elderly man with active or convalescent COVID-19. The CDR3 runs from the conserved cysteine through the conserved F or W. A D gene is named only where the DNA matches it firmly.

j_gene: TRBJ2-3; v_gene: TRBV6-4; d_gene: -; CDR3aa: CASSVTAGWGDTQYF
j_gene: TRBJ1-3; v_gene: TRBV18; d_gene: -; CDR3aa: CASSRTGSANTIYF
j_gene: TRBJ1-3; v_gene: TRBV19; d_gene: TRBD1; CDR3aa: CASSKDRGQGNTIYF
j_gene: TRBJ1-1; v_gene: TRBV3-1/TRBV3-2; d_gene: -; CDR3aa: CASSPQGFGTEAFF
j_gene: TRBJ1-6; v_gene: TRBV7-9; d_gene: -; CDR3aa: CASSPLLGRVKSGSPLHF
j_gene: TRBJ1-2; v_gene: TRBV6-5; d_gene: -; CDR3aa: CASSLGLGGVNYGYTF
j_gene: TRBJ2-5; v_gene: TRBV9; d_gene: -; CDR3aa: CASGLPGGAQYF
j_gene: TRBJ1-2; v_gene: TRBV10-3; d_gene: -; CDR3aa: CAISGDLAGPSGYTF
j_gene: TRBJ1-2; v_gene: TRBV5-6; d_gene: -; CDR3aa: CASSLVGGYTF
j_gene: TRBJ2-6; v_gene: TRBV11-2; d_gene: -; CDR3aa: CASRRVGANVLTF
j_gene: TRBJ1-5; v_gene: TRBV5-5; d_gene: TRBD1; CDR3aa: CASSYRGDQPQHF
j_gene: TRBJ2-5; v_gene: TRBV19; d_gene: -; CDR3aa: CASSVGTGTAYF
j_gene: TRBJ2-7; v_gene: TRBV6-1; d_gene: TRBD2; CDR3aa: CASSESLAGHVYEQYF
j_gene: TRBJ1-2; v_gene: TRBV3-1/TRBV3-2; d_gene: TRBD1; CDR3aa: CASSPTGSENYGYTF
j_gene: TRBJ1-6; v_gene: TRBV19; d_gene: TRBD1; CDR3aa: CASSITGGLSPLHF
j_gene: TRBJ1-3; v_gene: TRBV10-3; d_gene: TRBD1; CDR3aa: CATGDRPDLSGNTIYF
j_gene: TRBJ2-5; v_gene: TRBV10-3; d_gene: -; CDR3aa: CAISDQLPQETQYF
j_gene: TRBJ2-3; v_gene: TRBV7-2; d_gene: -; CDR3aa: CASSLTGEVDTQYF
j_gene: TRBJ1-2; v_gene: TRBV3-1/TRBV3-2; d_gene: -; CDR3aa: CASSQDLTDYGYTF
j_gene: TRBJ2-1; v_gene: TRBV2; d_gene: TRBD1; CDR3aa: CASSRTGCFF
j_gene: TRBJ2-1; v_gene: TRBV11-3; d_gene: TRBD2; CDR3aa: CASSLRSGLAGAEQFF
j_gene: TRBJ1-1; v_gene: TRBV19; d_gene: -; CDR3aa: CASNLDRNTEAFF
j_gene: TRBJ1-5; v_gene: TRBV19; d_gene: TRBD1; CDR3aa: CASSNLRGQGSQPQHF
j_gene: TRBJ1-3; v_gene: TRBV9; d_gene: TRBD1; CDR3aa: CASSVAGGGNTIYF
j_gene: TRBJ2-5; v_gene: TRBV9; d_gene: TRBD1; CDR3aa: CASSVAPPGQGTQYF
j_gene: TRBJ2-7; v_gene: TRBV11-2; d_gene: TRBD1; CDR3aa: CASSFLQGVSYEQYF
j_gene: TRBJ2-1; v_gene: TRBV18; d_gene: TRBD2; CDR3aa: CASSPPTGGAGNEQFF
j_gene: TRBJ2-1; v_gene: TRBV28; d_gene: TRBD1; CDR3aa: CASRDRGRNEQFF
j_gene: TRBJ1-2; v_gene: TRBV5-5; d_gene: TRBD1; CDR3aa: CASSRQGGPNNYGYTF
j_gene: TRBJ2-3; v_gene: TRBV4-3; d_gene: TRBD1; CDR3aa: CASSQNRGRDTQYF
j_gene: TRBJ2-3; v_gene: TRBV2; d_gene: TRBD2; CDR3aa: CALNAGGTDTQYF
j_gene: TRBJ2-3; v_gene: TRBV3-1/TRBV3-2; d_gene: -; CDR3aa: CASSHRQIPSSTDTQYF
j_gene: TRBJ1-4; v_gene: TRBV2; d_gene: -; CDR3aa: CASSWQVGEKLFF
j_gene: TRBJ1-1; v_gene: TRBV30; d_gene: -; CDR3aa: CARGRAGEAFF
j_gene: TRBJ2-1; v_gene: TRBV29-1; d_gene: -; CDR3aa: CSSDETPDNEQFF
j_gene: TRBJ2-7; v_gene: TRBV24-1; d_gene: TRBD1; CDR3aa: CATSDSGTVTYEQYF
j_gene: TRBJ1-1; v_gene: TRBV5-6; d_gene: -; CDR3aa: CASSPGFGTEAFF
j_gene: TRBJ2-7; v_gene: TRBV19; d_gene: TRBD1; CDR3aa: CASRRTGAVYEQYF
j_gene: TRBJ2-1; v_gene: TRBV19; d_gene: -; CDR3aa: CASSTRAGFYNEQFF
j_gene: TRBJ1-4; v_gene: TRBV2; d_gene: -; CDR3aa: CASKIEQGNEKLFF
j_gene: TRBJ1-6; v_gene: TRBV5-1; d_gene: -; CDR3aa: CASSPTDRNNSPLHF
j_gene: TRBJ1-4; v_gene: TRBV24-1; d_gene: -; CDR3aa: CATSDFPTGANEKLFF
j_gene: TRBJ1-2; v_gene: TRBV7-3; d_gene: TRBD1; CDR3aa: CASSQGQGGYGYTF